One T cell receptor (beta chain) is described in this entry. The table lists this clonotype with a few counts. Its recognized antigen is unknown. No base-level quality is on record; no much larger clone is a single base apart. Library preparation was by RT-PCR. Sequencing instrument: NextSeq 550. Clones were called with MiXCR by TCRdb after fastp trimmed the public reads at Q25, and only in-frame beta chains were retained. Every CDR3 protein is listed once, alongside the most common genes and DNA of its rows. Present in this sample are 920,000 or so distinct CDR3 sequences, about a sixth of which were seen just once. The top ten clones comprise approximately 5.9% of the sample. The sample originates from a study of patients and donors after allogeneic stem cell transplantation (dated by TCRdb to the early 2020s). CDR1 and CDR2, per the germline V gene (reference sequence), are DFQATT and SNEGSKA. V has 1 base trimmed and J has 5 bases trimmed; junction bases matching no gene number 7. Counted from cysteine to phenylalanine, this CDR3 has 15 amino acids. Only the CDR3 region is kept as DNA, spanning 45 bases read in frame from base 1.

The TCR comes from a human donor who was either an allogeneic HSCT recipient or a stem cell or donor lymphocyte infusion donor (not recorded which). It is not recorded whose cells these are; they may come from a transplant donor. What was sequenced was blood, either unsorted or a sorted T cell fraction (not recorded which). This sequence uses TRBV20-1 and TRBJ1-5; 8 of the junction bases match TRBD1. The CDR3 region: CSARGLDRGDQPQHF. The sequence in DNA is TGCAGTGCTAGAGGCCTTGACAGGGGAGATCAGCCCCAGCATTTT.